Given below is one T cell receptor (beta chain) in context. Its antigen is not yet known. No base qualities exist here, and no much larger clone lies one base off it. The entry originates in a study of blood T cell repertoires in COVID-19 (dated by TCRdb to the early 2020s). With respect to the entire study: Collaborator samples came from the United States, Italy and Spain and covered acute and convalescent phases of COVID-19. Subjects who had been exposed to COVID-19, were actively infected with it, or had recovered from it provided the deeply sampled blood TCRbeta repertoires that made up the dataset. The material from the prospective study consisted of cDNA or gDNA derived from T cells, B-cell-depleted T cells, or PBMCs. The samples were drawn from two sources: the first 160 participants of the ongoing ImmuneRACE study, and 1,000 to 1,500 subjects contributed by 6 global collaborators. A de-identified subject ID, COVID-19 status, age in years and sex were almost always included in the sample metadata. A freely available public database, intended as a resource for researchers studying the immune response to SARS-CoV-2, is where the repertoires were released. Where HLA class I and class II types were available, the types were taken from metadata supplied by the sample provider, not from assay-based typing. Results the study describes overall, beyond this receptor: The quantity of clinical and demographic metadata differed by source and by participant and was supplied without curation.

Whole blood was collected in K2EDTA tubes by collaborating institutions according to the institutions' own protocols. For TCRbeta analysis, collaborator samples were shipped as frozen whole blood, as isolated PBMCs, or as DNA extracted from either sample type. TCRbeta CDR3 regions were amplified from genomic DNA using the immunoSEQ Assay, a bias-controlled multiplex PCR. Under the source paper's analysis protocol: The number of nucleated cells in each sample was estimated from the amplification of reference gene primers within the assay. To quantify the absolute abundance of each unique TCRbeta CDR3 rearrangement, sequence reads were collapsed and filtered. For each sample, productive Simpson clonality was calculated by taking the square root of Simpson's diversity index across productive rearrangements. The source is immuneACCESS, and TCRdb retained only in-frame sequences with V and J called. Part of the clones is not carried over; for the studies checked, unresolved V genes explain less than half of this, and the remainder is unexplained. That table supplies the V and J calls and clone size; D and trimming were determined from the DNA. For this sample there are about 150,000 clones; roughly nine tenths appear just once. About 15% of the sample is held by the ten biggest clonotypes.

For CDR1 and CDR2, the germline V gene lists ENHRY and SYGVKD. Trimming removed 4 bases from V and 2 bases from J; the gene matches leave 1 base unexplained. CDR3 length: 13 amino acids, cysteine to phenylalanine. The DNA shown is the 39-base CDR3, in frame from base 1. The sequence was obtained from a woman between 40 and 50 years old with acute or convalescent COVID-19. What was sequenced was peripheral blood. The chain uses TRBV10-3 and TRBJ2-5; TRBD1 aligns with 7 central bases. CDR3 reads: CAISGTGQETQYF. The DNA reads as follows: TGTGCCATCAGTGGGACAGGACAAGAGACCCAGTACTTC.